This TCR beta chain was profiled in a study of T cell repertoires in cytomegalovirus infection. The germline V and J ends were trimmed by 2 bases and 3 bases, with 14 bases remaining between them. CDR3 length equals 16 residues. Germline CDR1 reads SGHVS; CDR2 reads FQNEAQ. Many counts were recorded for this clonotype. TCRdb independently ran MiXCR on the reads; one entry per CDR3 protein. The table lists about 140,000 distinct CDR3 sequences, about 6.5% of them singletons. The V and J genes are TRBV7-8 and TRBJ2-1; D gene uncertain. Sequencing input: PBMCs. This TCR came from a human donor in good health (CMV status not recorded). Some clones in this sample may be carry-over from other donors' samples. The CDR3 sequence: CASSLRPQVGYNEQFF. Here the CDR3 DNA reads TGTGCCAGCAGCTTACGTCCCCAAGTTGGCTACAATGAGCAGTTCTTC.